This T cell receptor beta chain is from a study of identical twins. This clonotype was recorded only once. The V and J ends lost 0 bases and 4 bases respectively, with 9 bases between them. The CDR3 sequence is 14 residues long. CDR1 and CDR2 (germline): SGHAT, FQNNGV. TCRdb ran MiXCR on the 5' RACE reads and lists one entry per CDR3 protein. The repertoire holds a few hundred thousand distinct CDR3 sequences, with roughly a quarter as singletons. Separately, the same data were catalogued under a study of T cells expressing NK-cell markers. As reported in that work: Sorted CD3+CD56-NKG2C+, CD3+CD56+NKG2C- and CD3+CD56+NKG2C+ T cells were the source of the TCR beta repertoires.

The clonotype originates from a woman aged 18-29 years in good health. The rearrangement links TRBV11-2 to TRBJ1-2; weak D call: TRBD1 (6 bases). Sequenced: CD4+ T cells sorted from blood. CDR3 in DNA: TGTGCCAGCAGCTTAGAGATAGGGGGCTATGGCTACACCTTC. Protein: CASSLEIGGYGYTF.